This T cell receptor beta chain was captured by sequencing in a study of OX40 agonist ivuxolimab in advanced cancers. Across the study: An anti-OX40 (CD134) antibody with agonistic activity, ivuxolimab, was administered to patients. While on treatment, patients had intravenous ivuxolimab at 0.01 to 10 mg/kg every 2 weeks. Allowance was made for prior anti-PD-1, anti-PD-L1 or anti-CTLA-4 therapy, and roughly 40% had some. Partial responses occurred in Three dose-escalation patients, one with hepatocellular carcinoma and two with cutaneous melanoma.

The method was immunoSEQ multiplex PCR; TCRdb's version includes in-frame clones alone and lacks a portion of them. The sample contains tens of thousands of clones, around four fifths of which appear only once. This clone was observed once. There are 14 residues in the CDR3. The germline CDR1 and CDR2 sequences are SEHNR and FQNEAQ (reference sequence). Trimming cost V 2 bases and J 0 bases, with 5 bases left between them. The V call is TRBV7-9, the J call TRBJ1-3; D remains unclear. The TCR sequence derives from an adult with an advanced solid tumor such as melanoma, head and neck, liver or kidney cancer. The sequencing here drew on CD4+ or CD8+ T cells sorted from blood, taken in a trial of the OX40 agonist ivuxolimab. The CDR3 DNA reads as TGTGCCAGCAGCTTACTCTACTCTGGAAACACCATATATTTT. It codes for CASSLLYSGNTIYF.